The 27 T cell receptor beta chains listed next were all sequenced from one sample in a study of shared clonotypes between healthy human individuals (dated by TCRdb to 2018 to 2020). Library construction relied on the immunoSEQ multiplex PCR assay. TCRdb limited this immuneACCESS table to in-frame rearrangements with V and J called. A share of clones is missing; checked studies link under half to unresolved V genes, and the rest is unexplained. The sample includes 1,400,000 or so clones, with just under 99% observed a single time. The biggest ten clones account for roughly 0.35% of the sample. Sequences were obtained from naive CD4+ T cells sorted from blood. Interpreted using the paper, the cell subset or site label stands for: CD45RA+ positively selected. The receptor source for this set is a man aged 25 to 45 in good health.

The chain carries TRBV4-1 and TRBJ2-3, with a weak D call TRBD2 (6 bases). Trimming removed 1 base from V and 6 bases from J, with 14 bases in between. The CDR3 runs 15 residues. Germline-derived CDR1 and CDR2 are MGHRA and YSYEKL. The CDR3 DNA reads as TGCGCCAGCAGCCAAGCGGGAGTGGGTAAGGATACGCAGTATTTT. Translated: CASSQAGVGKDTQYF.

CDR3 protein: CASSQDRDRFREYGNQPQHF. The CDR3 DNA reads TGCGCCAGCAGCCAAGATAGAGACAGGTTTAGGGAGTACGGCAATCAGCCCCAGCATTTT. The V call is TRBV4-3, the J call TRBJ1-5, with a tentative D call TRBD1 (6 bases). The CDR3 runs 20 residues. CDR1 and CDR2 from the germline V gene are LGHNA and YSLEER. Trimming took off 0 bases at V and 2 bases at J, with 23 bases between the two ends.

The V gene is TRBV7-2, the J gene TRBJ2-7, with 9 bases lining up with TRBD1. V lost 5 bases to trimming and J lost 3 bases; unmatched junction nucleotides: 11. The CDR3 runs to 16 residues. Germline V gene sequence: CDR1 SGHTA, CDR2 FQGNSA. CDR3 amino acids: CASSPRVRTGDYEQYF. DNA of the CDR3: TGTGCCAGCAGCCCTAGGGTCCGGACAGGGGACTACGAGCAGTACTTC.

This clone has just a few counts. The CDR3, as DNA: TGTGCCACCCGGACGGCGTTAGGCTCCTACAATGAGCAGTTCTTC. This codes for CATRTALGSYNEQFF. The J gene is TRBJ2-1, the V gene TRBV27; no clear D gene. The length of the CDR3 is 15 residues. Germline values: CDR1 MNHEY, CDR2 SMNVEV (reference sequence). Between the trimmed V and J ends, which lost 10 bases and 0 bases, there was a span of 16 bases.

The CDR3 is CASSLGPPTLLQYF. The CDR3 nucleotides are TGTGCCAGCAGCTTGGGCCCTCCTACGCTATTGCAGTATTTT. V is TRBV9 and J is TRBJ2-3; D not resolved. The V gene lost 4 bases and the J gene lost 11 bases, with 20 bases spanning the gap. The CDR3 is made up of 14 amino acids. Germline V gene lookup returns CDR1 SGDLS and CDR2 YYNGEE.

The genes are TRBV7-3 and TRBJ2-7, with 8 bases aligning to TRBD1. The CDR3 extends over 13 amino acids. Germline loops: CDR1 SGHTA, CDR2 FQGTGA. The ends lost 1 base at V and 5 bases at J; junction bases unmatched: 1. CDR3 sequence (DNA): TGTGCCAGCAGCTTAAGACAGGGGAACGAGCAGTACTTC. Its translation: CASSLRQGNEQYF.

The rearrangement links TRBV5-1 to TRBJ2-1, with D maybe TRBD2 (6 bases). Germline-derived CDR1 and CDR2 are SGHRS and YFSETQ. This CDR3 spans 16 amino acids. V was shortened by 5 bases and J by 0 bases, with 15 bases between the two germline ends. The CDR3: CASRTGTGLSYNEQFF. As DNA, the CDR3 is TGCGCCAGCAGAACCGGGACGGGACTCTCCTACAATGAGCAGTTCTTC.

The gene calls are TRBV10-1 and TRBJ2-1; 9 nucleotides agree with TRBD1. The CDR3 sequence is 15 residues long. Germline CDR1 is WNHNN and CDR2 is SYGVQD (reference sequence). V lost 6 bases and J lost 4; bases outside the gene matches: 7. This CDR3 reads CASSVQGQGYNEQFF. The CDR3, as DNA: TGCGCCAGCAGCGTACAGGGACAGGGATACAATGAGCAGTTCTTC.

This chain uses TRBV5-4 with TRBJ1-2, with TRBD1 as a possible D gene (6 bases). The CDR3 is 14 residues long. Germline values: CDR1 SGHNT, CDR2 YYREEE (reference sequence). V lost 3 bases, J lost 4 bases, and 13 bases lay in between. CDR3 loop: CASSSRWDIYGYTF. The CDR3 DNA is TGTGCCAGCAGCTCGCGCTGGGACATCTATGGCTACACCTTC.

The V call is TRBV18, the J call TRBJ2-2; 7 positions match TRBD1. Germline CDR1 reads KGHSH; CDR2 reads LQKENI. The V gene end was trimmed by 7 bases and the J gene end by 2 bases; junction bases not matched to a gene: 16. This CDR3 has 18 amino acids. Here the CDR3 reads CASYFRLNDRVNTGELFF. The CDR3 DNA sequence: TGTGCCAGCTATTTTCGATTAAACGACAGGGTAAACACCGGGGAGCTGTTTTTT.

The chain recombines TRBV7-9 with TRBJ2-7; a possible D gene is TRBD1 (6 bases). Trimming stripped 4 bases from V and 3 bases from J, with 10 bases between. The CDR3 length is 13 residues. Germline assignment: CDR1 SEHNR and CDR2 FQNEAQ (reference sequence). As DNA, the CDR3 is TGTGCCAGCAGCTCGAGGACAGACTACGAGCAGTACTTC. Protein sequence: CASSSRTDYEQYF.

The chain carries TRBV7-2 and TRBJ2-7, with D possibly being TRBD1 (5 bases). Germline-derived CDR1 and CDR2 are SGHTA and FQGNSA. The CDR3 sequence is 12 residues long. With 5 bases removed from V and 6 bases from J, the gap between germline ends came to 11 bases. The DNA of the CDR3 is TGTGCCAGCAGCGATGGGGCGCGCGAGCAGTACTTC. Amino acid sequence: CASSDGAREQYF.

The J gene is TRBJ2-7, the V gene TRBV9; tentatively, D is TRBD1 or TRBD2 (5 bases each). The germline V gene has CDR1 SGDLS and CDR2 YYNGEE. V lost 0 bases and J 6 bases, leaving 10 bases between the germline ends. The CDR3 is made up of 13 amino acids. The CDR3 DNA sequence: TGTGCCAGCAGCGTAGGGGCCGGGGCCGAGCAGTACTTC. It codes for CASSVGAGAEQYF.

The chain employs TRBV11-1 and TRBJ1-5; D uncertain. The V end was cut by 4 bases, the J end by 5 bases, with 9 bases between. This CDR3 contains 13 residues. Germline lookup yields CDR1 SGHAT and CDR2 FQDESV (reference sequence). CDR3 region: CASSYTFDQPQHF. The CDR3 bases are TGTGCCAGCAGCTATACCTTCGATCAGCCCCAGCATTTT. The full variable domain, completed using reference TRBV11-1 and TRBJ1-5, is EAEVAQSPRYKITEKSQAVAFWCDPISGHATLYWYRQILGQGPELLVQFQDESVVDDSQLPKDRFSAERLKGVDSTLKIQPAELGDSAMYLCASSYTFDQPQHFGDGTRLSIL.

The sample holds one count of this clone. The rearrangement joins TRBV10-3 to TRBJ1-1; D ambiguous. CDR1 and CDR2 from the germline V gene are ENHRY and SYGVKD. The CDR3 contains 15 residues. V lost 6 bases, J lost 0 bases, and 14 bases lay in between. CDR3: CAISPLGLMNTEAFF. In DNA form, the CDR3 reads TGTGCCATCAGCCCCCTGGGGTTAATGAACACTGAAGCTTTCTTT.

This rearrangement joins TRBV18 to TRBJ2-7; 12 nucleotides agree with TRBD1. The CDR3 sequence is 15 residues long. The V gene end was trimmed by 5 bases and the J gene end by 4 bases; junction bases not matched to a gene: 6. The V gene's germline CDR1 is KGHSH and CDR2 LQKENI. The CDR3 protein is CASSSLGQGAYEQYF. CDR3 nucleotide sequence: TGTGCCAGCTCATCCTTGGGACAGGGGGCTTACGAGCAGTACTTC.

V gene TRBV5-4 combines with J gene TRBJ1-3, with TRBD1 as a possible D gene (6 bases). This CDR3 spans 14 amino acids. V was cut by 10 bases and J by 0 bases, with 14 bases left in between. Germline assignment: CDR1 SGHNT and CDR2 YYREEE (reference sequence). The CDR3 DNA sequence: TGTGCCGTCTGGGGGGCAGTCTCTGGAAACACCATATATTTT. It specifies CAVWGAVSGNTIYF.

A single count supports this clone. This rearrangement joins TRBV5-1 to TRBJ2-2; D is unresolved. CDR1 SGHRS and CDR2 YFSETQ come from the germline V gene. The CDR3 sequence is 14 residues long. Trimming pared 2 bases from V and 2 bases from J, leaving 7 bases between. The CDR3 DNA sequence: TGCGCCAGCAGCTTAGCCATCAACACCGGGGAGCTGTTTTTT. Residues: CASSLAINTGELFF.

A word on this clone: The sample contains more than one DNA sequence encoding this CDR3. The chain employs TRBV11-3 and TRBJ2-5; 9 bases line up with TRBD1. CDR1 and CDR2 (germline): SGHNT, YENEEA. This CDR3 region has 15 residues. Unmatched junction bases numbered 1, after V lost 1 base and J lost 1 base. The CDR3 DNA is TGTGCCAGCAGCTTAGGGACAGGGGCCCAAGAGACCCAGTACTTC. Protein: CASSLGTGAQETQYF. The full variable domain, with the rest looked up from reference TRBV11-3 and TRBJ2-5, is EAGVVQSPRYKIIEKKQPVAFWCNPISGHNTLYWYLQNLGQGPELLIRYENEEAVDDSQLPKDRFSAERLKGVDSTLKIQPAELGDSAVYLCASSLGTGAQETQYFGPGTRLLVL.

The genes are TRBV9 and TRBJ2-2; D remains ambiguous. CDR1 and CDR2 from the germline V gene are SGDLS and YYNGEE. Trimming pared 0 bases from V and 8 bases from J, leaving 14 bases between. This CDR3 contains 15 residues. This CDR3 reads CASSVGPSKAGELFF. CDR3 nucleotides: TGTGCCAGCAGCGTAGGACCGAGTAAAGCTGGGGAGCTGTTTTTT.

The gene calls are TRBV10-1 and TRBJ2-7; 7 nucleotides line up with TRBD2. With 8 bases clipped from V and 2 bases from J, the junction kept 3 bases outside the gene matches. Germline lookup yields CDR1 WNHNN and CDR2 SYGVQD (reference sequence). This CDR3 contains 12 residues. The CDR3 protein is CASDAGAYEQYF. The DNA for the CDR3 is TGCGCCAGCGATGCGGGAGCCTACGAGCAGTACTTC.

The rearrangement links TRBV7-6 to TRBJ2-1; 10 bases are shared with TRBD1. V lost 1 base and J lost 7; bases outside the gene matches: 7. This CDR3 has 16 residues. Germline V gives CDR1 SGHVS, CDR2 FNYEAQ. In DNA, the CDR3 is TGTGCCAGCAGCTTAGTAACCGGGACAGGGGTTAATGAGCAGTTCTTC. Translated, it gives CASSLVTGTGVNEQFF.

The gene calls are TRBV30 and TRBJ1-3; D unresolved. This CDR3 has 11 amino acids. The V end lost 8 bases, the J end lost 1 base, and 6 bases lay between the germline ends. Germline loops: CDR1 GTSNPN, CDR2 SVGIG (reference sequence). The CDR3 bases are TGTGCCGGGGTGTCTGGAAACACCATATATTTT. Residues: CAGVSGNTIYF.

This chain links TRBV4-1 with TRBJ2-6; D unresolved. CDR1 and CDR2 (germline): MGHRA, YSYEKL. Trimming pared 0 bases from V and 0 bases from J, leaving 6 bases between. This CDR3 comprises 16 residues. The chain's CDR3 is CASSQDLRSGANVLTF. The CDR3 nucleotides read TGCGCCAGCAGCCAAGACCTCCGCTCTGGGGCCAACGTCCTGACTTTC.

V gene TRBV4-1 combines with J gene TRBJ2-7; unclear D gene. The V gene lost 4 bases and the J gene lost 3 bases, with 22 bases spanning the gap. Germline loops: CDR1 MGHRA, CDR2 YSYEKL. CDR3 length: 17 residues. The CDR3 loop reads CASSPHKESSGIYEQYF. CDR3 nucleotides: TGCGCCAGCAGCCCCCATAAGGAGTCGTCTGGTATCTACGAGCAGTACTTC.

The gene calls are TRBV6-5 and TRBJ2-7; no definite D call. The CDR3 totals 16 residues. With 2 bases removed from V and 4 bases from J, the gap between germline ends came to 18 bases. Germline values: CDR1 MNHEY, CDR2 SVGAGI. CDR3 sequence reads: CASSYRGAGNRYEQYF. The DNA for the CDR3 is TGTGCCAGCAGTTACCGTGGAGCTGGGAATCGGTACGAGCAGTACTTC.

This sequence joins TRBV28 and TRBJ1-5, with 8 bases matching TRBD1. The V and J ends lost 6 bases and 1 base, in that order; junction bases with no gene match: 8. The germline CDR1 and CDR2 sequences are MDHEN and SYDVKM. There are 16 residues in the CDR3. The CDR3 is CASRFPGGGSNQPQHF. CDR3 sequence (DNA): TGTGCCAGCAGGTTTCCAGGGGGCGGAAGCAATCAGCCCCAGCATTTT.